The 26 T cell receptor beta chains presented below share a single source sample, sequenced in a study of blood T cell repertoires in COVID-19. Clones were read by immunoSEQ multiplex PCR, and TCRdb kept only the in-frame ones, dropping some. The repertoire holds 380,000 or so clones, with approximately 86% as singletons. Sequenced input: peripheral blood. The source is a woman aged 60-75 years with COVID-19, enrolled during active disease.

The chain has TRBV7-3 and TRBJ1-2; D is possibly TRBD1 (5 bases). From germline, CDR1 is SGHTA and CDR2 FQGTGA. V lost 2 bases and J 7 bases, leaving 17 bases between the germline ends. The CDR3 runs to 15 residues. CDR3 loop: CASSLGSSGQGGYTF. Here the CDR3 DNA reads TGTGCCAGCAGCTTAGGTTCCTCAGGGCAGGGTGGCTACACCTTC.

This chain links TRBV19 with TRBJ2-7, with 8 bases identical to TRBD1. The germline CDR1 and CDR2 sequences are LNHDA and SQIVND (reference sequence). Trimming at V came to 3 bases and at J to 1 base, leaving 5 bases not matched to a gene. This CDR3 comprises 15 residues. The chain's CDR3 is CASSMQTGGSYEQYF. CDR3 coding DNA: TGTGCCAGTAGTATGCAAACAGGGGGATCCTACGAGCAGTACTTC.

The rearrangement joins TRBV3-1 (or the pseudogene TRBV3-2) to TRBJ2-7; 9 nucleotides agree with TRBD1. V gave up 6 bases and J gave up 2 bases; unmatched junction bases: 2. The CDR3 contains 13 residues. Germline lookup yields CDR1 LGHDT and CDR2 YNNKEL (reference sequence). CDR3 nucleotide sequence: TGTGCCAGCAGGGGGACAGGGACCTACGAGCAGTACTTC. Its protein product is CASRGTGTYEQYF.

J is TRBJ2-3 and V is TRBV4-1; D gene uncertain. The CDR3 has 15 amino acids. Between the trimmed V and J ends, which lost 2 bases and 0 bases, there was a span of 9 bases. The V gene's germline CDR1 is MGHRA and CDR2 YSYEKL. CDR3 sequence reads: CASSQLLSSTDTQYF. The CDR3 region has the DNA TGCGCCAGCAGCCAACTGTTATCGAGCACAGATACGCAGTATTTT.

J is TRBJ1-1 and V is TRBV10-3, with 7 nucleotides matching TRBD1. The CDR3 has 12 amino acids. V shed 7 bases, J shed 7 bases, and the junction held 6 bases outside the gene matches. Germline CDR1 reads ENHRY; CDR2 reads SYGVKD. Written as DNA, the CDR3 is TGTGCCATCACAGGGGGGCTTGATGAAGCTTTCTTT. Protein product: CAITGGLDEAFF.

This clone was recorded a few times. V gene TRBV20-1 combines with J gene TRBJ2-2, with 9 bases that match TRBD1. The CDR3 is 15 residues long. The germline gives CDR1 DFQATT, CDR2 SNEGSKA (reference sequence). The junction had 8 bases not matched to a gene; V was cut back by 3 bases and J by 6 bases. The CDR3 coding sequence is TGCAGTGCTAGTGCCGGGACAGGGTCGTCCGGGGAGCTGTTTTTT. Protein: CSASAGTGSSGELFF.

The rearrangement joins TRBV27 to TRBJ2-2; a possible D gene is TRBD1 (6 bases). The V end lost 2 bases, the J end lost 1 base, and 11 bases lay between the germline ends. The CDR3 is 16 residues long. Germline V lookup: CDR1 MNHEY, CDR2 SMNVEV (reference sequence). The CDR3 region is CASSLDLGGNTGELFF. The CDR3 nucleotides read TGTGCCAGCAGTTTAGACCTAGGGGGGAACACCGGGGAGCTGTTTTTT.

The chain recombines TRBV7-3 with TRBJ2-2, with a tentative D call TRBD1 (5 bases). The germline gives CDR1 SGHTA, CDR2 FQGTGA. The CDR3 contains 18 residues. Trimming took 5 bases from V and 4 from J, leaving 23 bases between them. DNA of the CDR3: TGTGCCAGCAGCGCAAATCCAGGCCCCGGTAGGGGCACCGGGGAGCTGTTTTTT. Its translation: CASSANPGPGRGTGELFF.

This clone has a count of ten or more. The genes are TRBV9 and TRBJ1-6, with 10 positions matching TRBD1. Germline V CDR1 and CDR2: SGDLS, YYNGEE. This CDR3 has 14 amino acids. Trimming took 4 bases from V and 11 from J; bases not matched to a gene: 6. The DNA of the CDR3 is TGTGCCAGCAGCCCCCGGGACAGGGGTACACCCCTCCACTTT. This gives the protein CASSPRDRGTPLHF.

The chain recombines TRBV6-2 or TRBV6-3 with TRBJ2-7; possible D gene TRBD1, 6 bases. Between the trimmed V and J ends, which lost 5 bases and 5 bases, there was a span of 22 bases. The CDR3 has 16 amino acids. The germline gives CDR1 MNHEY, CDR2 SVGEGT. The CDR3 DNA reads TGTGCCAGCAGTGACCTGCCCCAGGGGTTGAGCCACGAGCAGTACTTC. Translated, it gives CASSDLPQGLSHEQYF.

This chain connects TRBV19 to TRBJ2-1; 12 positions match TRBD1. This CDR3 is built from 17 residues. Looked up from germline, CDR1 is LNHDA and CDR2 is SQIVND (reference sequence). With 5 bases clipped from V and 5 bases from J, the junction kept 10 bases outside the gene matches. CDR3 region: CASSLRDRGREDNEQFF. Here the CDR3 DNA reads TGTGCCAGTAGTCTTCGGGACAGGGGGCGCGAGGACAATGAGCAGTTCTTC.

The chain joins TRBV7-3 to TRBJ1-2; tentatively, D is TRBD1 (6 bases). Germline V gene lookup returns CDR1 SGHTA and CDR2 FQGTGA. CDR3 length: 16 residues. With 5 bases removed from V and 5 bases from J, the gap between germline ends came to 21 bases. The CDR3 spells CASSMSSGALNYGYTF. The CDR3 coding sequence is TGTGCCAGCAGCATGAGTTCAGGGGCCCTGAATTATGGCTACACCTTC.

This chain links TRBV4-1 with TRBJ2-2, with D perhaps TRBD1 (7 bases). The length of the CDR3 is 16 residues. Germline V gene lookup returns CDR1 MGHRA and CDR2 YSYEKL. The ends were cut back, 4 bases at V and 1 base at J, with 13 bases in the middle. Here the CDR3 DNA reads TGCGCCAGCAGCCCGCGGGACAGTGGGAACACCGGGGAGCTGTTTTTT. Amino acid sequence: CASSPRDSGNTGELFF.

The CDR3 loop reads CASSALSGGAETQYF. The CDR3 coding sequence is TGTGCCAGCAGCGCCCTTAGCGGGGGGGCTGAGACCCAGTACTTC. The chain has TRBV9 and TRBJ2-5; 11 bases agree with TRBD2. Germline-derived CDR1 and CDR2 are SGDLS and YYNGEE. V was clipped by 3 bases and J by 5 bases; unmatched bases: 6. The CDR3 is 15 amino acids.

This chain joins TRBV9 and TRBJ1-3; D gene ambiguous. The CDR3 spans 15 residues. The V end lost 4 bases, the J end lost 3 bases, and 14 bases lay between the germline ends. CDR1 and CDR2 (germline): SGDLS, YYNGEE. The CDR3 region has the DNA TGTGCCAGCAGCTCAGACGGGTTGGGTGGAAACACCATATATTTT. It encodes CASSSDGLGGNTIYF.

This chain uses TRBV7-9 with TRBJ1-2, with D possibly matching TRBD1 (6 bases). The CDR3 spans 16 residues. V lost 4 bases to trimming and J lost 4 bases, with 19 bases between them. Germline lookup yields CDR1 SEHNR and CDR2 FQNEAQ (reference sequence). CDR3 sequence (DNA): TGTGCCAGCAGCTCAGCGTGGGGACAACTCGCCTATGGCTACACCTTC. It encodes CASSSAWGQLAYGYTF. The full variable domain, rest sourced from reference TRBV7-9 and TRBJ1-2, is DTGVSQNPRHKITKRGQNVTFRCDPISEHNRLYWYRQTLGQGPEFLTYFQNEAQLEKSRLLSDRFSAERPKGSFSTLEIQRTEQGDSAMYLCASSSAWGQLAYGYTFGSGTRLTVV.

The CDR3 is CASSLAGSYEQYF. CDR3 bases: TGTGCCAGCAGCTTGGCAGGGTCCTACGAGCAGTACTTC. The chain uses TRBV7-9 and TRBJ2-7, with TRBD1 as a possible D gene (5 bases). Per germline, CDR1 SEHNR and CDR2 FQNEAQ (reference sequence). Trimming took 3 bases from V and 1 from J, leaving 7 bases between them. The CDR3 totals 13 residues.

The rearrangement uses TRBV5-1 and TRBJ1-2; 7 bases agree with TRBD1. After removal of 4 bases from V and 5 bases from J, the junction contained 11 bases not matched to a gene. This CDR3 contains 15 residues. The germline CDR1 and CDR2 sequences are SGHRS and YFSETQ. The CDR3 region is CASSEGVDRVYGYTF. CDR3 in DNA: TGCGCCAGCAGCGAGGGGGTCGACAGGGTTTATGGCTACACCTTC.

This sequence joins TRBV5-1 and TRBJ2-5; D may be TRBD1 (6 bases). Germline V lookup: CDR1 SGHRS, CDR2 YFSETQ. V gave up 5 bases and J gave up 2 bases, with 13 bases separating them. The CDR3 sequence is 14 residues long. CDR3 residues: CASSTGQPQETQYF. Here the CDR3 DNA reads TGCGCCAGCAGTACCGGACAGCCGCAAGAGACCCAGTACTTC.

The rearrangement uses TRBV9 and TRBJ2-3, with D possibly matching TRBD2 (7 bases). CDR3 length equals 15 residues. Germline-derived CDR1 and CDR2 are SGDLS and YYNGEE. With 1 base removed from V and 4 bases from J, the gap between germline ends came to 13 bases. CDR3 DNA sequence: TGTGCCAGCAGCGTAATGGGGGGGCTGGCAGATACGCAGTATTTT. Translation: CASSVMGGLADTQYF.

The V and J genes are TRBV15 and TRBJ1-2; no clear D. CDR1 LNHNV and CDR2 YYDKDF come from the germline V gene (reference sequence). This CDR3 has 16 residues. The V and J ends lost 1 base and 3 bases respectively, with 15 bases between them. CDR3 DNA sequence: TGTGCCACCAGCAGAGGGCCAATTACACAGTACTATGGCTACACCTTC. It encodes CATSRGPITQYYGYTF.

V and J are TRBV15 and TRBJ2-5; 9 bases agree with TRBD2. Germline lookup yields CDR1 LNHNV and CDR2 YYDKDF (reference sequence). After removal of 6 bases from V and 5 bases from J, the junction contained 7 bases not matched to a gene. The length of the CDR3 is 14 residues. CDR3 protein: CATRLAGLGETQYF. As DNA, the CDR3 is TGTGCCACCAGACTAGCGGGCTTAGGGGAGACCCAGTACTTC.

This clone came up once. The chain links TRBV11-3 to TRBJ1-1, with 7 bases identical to TRBD1. Germline V lookup: CDR1 SGHNT, CDR2 YENEEA. CDR3 size: 15 residues. The junction had 8 bases not matched to a gene; V was cut back by 6 bases and J by 1 base. CDR3 in DNA: TGTGCCAGCAGTATTAGGGGGCACAGGAACACTGAAGCTTTCTTT. Protein sequence: CASSIRGHRNTEAFF. Full variable domain (missing parts from reference TRBV11-3 and TRBJ1-1): EAGVVQSPRYKIIEKKQPVAFWCNPISGHNTLYWYLQNLGQGPELLIRYENEEAVDDSQLPKDRFSAERLKGVDSTLKIQPAELGDSAVYLCASSIRGHRNTEAFFGQGTRLTVV.

The V and J genes are TRBV10-3 and TRBJ2-3; the D gene is possibly TRBD1 (6 bases). This CDR3 has 16 residues. V lost 2 bases and J lost 2, with 14 bases in between. Germline V gives CDR1 ENHRY, CDR2 SYGVKD. CDR3 coding DNA: TGTGCCATCAGTGAGGGTGGGGGCTCGCACACAGATACGCAGTATTTT. Translation gives CAISEGGGSHTDTQYF.

The rearrangement links TRBV6-2 or TRBV6-3 to TRBJ2-5; 7 bases are a match to TRBD2. The germline gives CDR1 MNHEY, CDR2 SVGEGT. The CDR3 has 17 residues. The J segment lost 1 base and the V segment lost 6 bases, leaving 14 bases of the junction unmatched. The CDR3 region has the DNA TGTGCCAGCAGCCCGATGGGTTGGGGGGGGATCCAAGAGACCCAGTACTTC. Translated: CASSPMGWGGIQETQYF.

V is TRBV5-6 and J is TRBJ2-1; 12 bases line up with TRBD2. The trim removed 5 bases at V and 6 bases at J, leaving 3 bases unmatched. Germline V gives CDR1 SGHDT, CDR2 YYEEEE. The length of the CDR3 is 14 residues. CDR3 protein: CASRRTSGANEQFF. The CDR3 nucleotides are TGTGCCAGCAGACGGACTAGCGGGGCCAATGAGCAGTTCTTC.